What follows are 14 T cell receptor beta chains derived from one specimen sequenced in a study of Ad26.COV2.S vaccination and SARS-CoV-2 variants. Generated by immunoSEQ multiplex PCR, the TCRdb table keeps only in-frame clones and is missing some. The sample has about 280,000 clones; more than 75% are singletons. Treatment noted: 19 received Ad26.COV2.S at low or high dose, single or two shots; 5 received placebo; per-sample allocation not given. Samples analyzed were those drawn on day 63 after the first vaccine or placebo injection. The material sequenced was peripheral blood, taken in a trial of Ad26.COV2.S vaccine versus placebo. Receptors were obtained from a person aged 18-60 years who received the Ad26.COV2.S COVID-19 vaccine or a placebo.

In this sample, this clone turned up once. This CDR3 is also generated by other DNA sequences in the sample. DNA for the CDR3: TGTGCCAGCAGCTTGGCCGGGACCTACGAGCAGTACTTC. As protein: CASSLAGTYEQYF. The chain has TRBV5-4 and TRBJ2-7, with a weak D call TRBD2 (5 bases). Germline V lookup: CDR1 SGHNT, CDR2 YYREEE (reference sequence). The CDR3 runs to 13 residues. V lost 0 bases, J lost 2 bases, and 6 bases lay in between.

V usage is TRBV5-1 and J usage is TRBJ2-7; D may be TRBD2 (6 bases). V lost 4 bases and J 0 bases, leaving 11 bases between the germline ends. This CDR3 is built from 14 residues. The germline V gene encodes CDR1 SGHRS and CDR2 YFSETQ. CDR3 in amino acids: CASSPDGSSYEQYF. CDR3 nucleotide sequence: TGCGCCAGCAGCCCGGACGGGAGCTCCTACGAGCAGTACTTC.

CDR3 loop: CASSARYNEQFF. Written as DNA, the CDR3 is TGTGCCAGCAGTGCCCGATACAATGAGCAGTTCTTC. The chain couples TRBV25-1 to TRBJ2-1; no clear D. V lost 4 bases and J 4 bases, leaving 5 bases between the germline ends. The CDR3 is 12 amino acids. Germline V lookup: CDR1 MGHDK, CDR2 SYGVNS.

The chain recombines TRBV5-1 with TRBJ2-1; perhaps TRBD2 as D (7 bases). CDR1 and CDR2 (germline): SGHRS, YFSETQ. V was pared by 3 bases and J by 4 bases, with 17 bases between. The CDR3 has 16 amino acids. In nucleotides, the CDR3 is TGCGCCAGCAGCTCCTCCGCGGGGGCGGGTTACAATGAGCAGTTCTTC. This translates into CASSSSAGAGYNEQFF.

This CDR3 reads CASRLLAGVVDTQYF. The CDR3, as DNA: TGTGCCAGCAGACTACTAGCGGGAGTGGTAGATACGCAGTATTTT. This chain joins TRBV6-5 and TRBJ2-3, with TRBD2 matching over 11 bases. V gave up 6 bases and J gave up 5 bases; unmatched junction bases: 7. The V gene's germline CDR1 is MNHEY and CDR2 SVGAGI. This CDR3 spans 15 amino acids.

This chain joins TRBV6-1 and TRBJ2-7, with no clear D. Germline assignment: CDR1 MNHNS and CDR2 SASEGT. This CDR3 spans 11 amino acids. V lost 3 bases, J lost 3 bases, and 3 bases lay in between. The CDR3: CASSDLYEQYF. In nucleotides, the CDR3 is TGTGCCAGCAGTGATCTCTACGAGCAGTACTTC.

This clone was counted a few times. The chain couples TRBV20-1 to TRBJ2-3, with a possible D match to TRBD1 (5 bases). CDR1 and CDR2 (germline): DFQATT, SNEGSKA (reference sequence). V lost 6 bases and J 6 bases, leaving 10 bases between the germline ends. This CDR3 comprises 11 residues. The CDR3 spells CSAAGFDTQYF. The CDR3 nucleotides read TGCAGTGCGGCAGGGTTTGATACGCAGTATTTT.

This rearrangement joins TRBV3-1 (or the pseudogene TRBV3-2) to TRBJ1-2; D not resolved. The CDR3 is 12 amino acids. Trimming took off 2 bases at V and 1 base at J, with 2 bases between the two ends. Germline values: CDR1 LGHDT, CDR2 YNNKEL (reference sequence). The CDR3 sequence is CASSQSNYGYTF. The CDR3, as DNA: TGTGCCAGCAGCCAAAGTAACTATGGCTACACCTTC.

In its sample, this clone was seen once. This chain uses TRBV7-6 with TRBJ1-2; D is ambiguous. The CDR3 runs to 16 residues. Trimming shortened V by 0 bases and J by 2 bases, and 13 bases separated the two germline ends. Germline values: CDR1 SGHVS, CDR2 FNYEAQ. Written as DNA, the CDR3 is TGTGCCAGCAGCTTAGCTGGGAGAGCTGAGAACTATGGCTACACCTTC. Translation gives CASSLAGRAENYGYTF.

The V and J genes are TRBV10-3 and TRBJ2-3; 8 bases are a match to TRBD2. The CDR3 contains 16 residues. V dropped 0 bases and J dropped 3; count of bases not matched to a gene: 5. From germline, CDR1 is ENHRY and CDR2 SYGVKD. The CDR3 sequence is CAISESRGGGTDTQYF. CDR3 nucleotides: TGTGCCATCAGTGAGTCGAGGGGCGGGGGGACAGATACGCAGTATTTT.

This clone was picked up one time. The chain recombines TRBV12-3 or TRBV12-4 with TRBJ1-2, with D possibly TRBD1 on 6 matching bases. CDR3 length equals 12 residues. Trimming pared 5 bases from V and 8 bases from J, leaving 12 bases between. CDR3 loop: CASSTGTVGYTF. In nucleotides, the CDR3 is TGTGCCAGCAGTACAGGGACGGTCGGCTACACCTTC.

This clone was detected once. The J gene is TRBJ2-7, the V gene TRBV9, with D unresolved. The germline V gene has CDR1 SGDLS and CDR2 YYNGEE. The CDR3 consists of 14 residues. Trimming took 0 bases from V and 2 from J, leaving 9 bases between them. CDR3 DNA: TGTGCCAGCAGCGTAGACAAGGGTACCTACGAGCAGTACTTC. Its protein product is CASSVDKGTYEQYF.

This clone was observed once. The genes are TRBV10-3 and TRBJ1-1; TRBD1 is a possible D gene (5 bases). CDR3 length: 13 amino acids. V was shortened by 10 bases and J by 1 base, with 13 bases between the two germline ends. Germline V gene sequence: CDR1 ENHRY, CDR2 SYGVKD. DNA of the CDR3: TGTGCCACACGGAGGGGCGAGAACACTGAAGCTTTCTTT. Translated, it gives CATRRGENTEAFF.

The rearrangement uses TRBV5-6 and TRBJ1-1, with D possibly matching TRBD1 (5 bases). The CDR3 runs to 15 residues. The germline V and J ends were trimmed by 1 base and 0 bases, with 10 bases remaining between them. The germline V gene encodes CDR1 SGHDT and CDR2 YYEEEE. CDR3 region: CASSLFQGVNTEAFF. Here the CDR3 DNA reads TGTGCCAGCAGCTTGTTCCAGGGTGTGAACACTGAAGCTTTCTTT. Looking up the rest from reference TRBV5-6 and TRBJ1-1 gives the full variable domain: DAGVTQSPTHLIKTRGQQVTLRCSPKSGHDTVSWYQQALGQGPQFIFQYYEEEERQRGNFPDRFSGHQFPNYSSELNVNALLLGDSALYLCASSLFQGVNTEAFFGQGTRLTVV.